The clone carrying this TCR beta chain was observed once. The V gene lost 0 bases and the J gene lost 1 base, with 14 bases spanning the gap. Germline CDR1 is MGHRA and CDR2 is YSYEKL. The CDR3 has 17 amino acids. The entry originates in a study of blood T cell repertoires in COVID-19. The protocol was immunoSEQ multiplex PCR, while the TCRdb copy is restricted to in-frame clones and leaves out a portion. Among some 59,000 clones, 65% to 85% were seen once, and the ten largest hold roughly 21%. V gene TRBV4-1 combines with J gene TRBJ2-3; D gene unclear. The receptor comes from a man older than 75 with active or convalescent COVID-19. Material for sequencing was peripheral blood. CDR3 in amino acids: CASSQDLWAYGTDTQYF. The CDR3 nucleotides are TGCGCCAGCAGCCAAGATCTCTGGGCCTACGGCACAGATACGCAGTATTTT.